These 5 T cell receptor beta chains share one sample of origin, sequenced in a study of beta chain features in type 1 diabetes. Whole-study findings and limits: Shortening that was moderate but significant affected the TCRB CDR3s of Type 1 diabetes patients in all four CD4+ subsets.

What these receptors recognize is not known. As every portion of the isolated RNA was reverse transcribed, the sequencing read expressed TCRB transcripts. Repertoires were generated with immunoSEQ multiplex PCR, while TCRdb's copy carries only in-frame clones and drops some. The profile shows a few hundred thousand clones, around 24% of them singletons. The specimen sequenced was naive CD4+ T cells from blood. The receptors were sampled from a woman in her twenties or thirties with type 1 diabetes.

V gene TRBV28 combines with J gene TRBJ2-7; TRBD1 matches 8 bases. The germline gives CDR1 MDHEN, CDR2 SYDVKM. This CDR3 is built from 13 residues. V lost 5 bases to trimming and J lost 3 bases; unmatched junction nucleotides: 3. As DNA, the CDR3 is TGTGCCAGCAGTACAGGACAGGGCTACGAGCAGTACTTC. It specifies CASSTGQGYEQYF. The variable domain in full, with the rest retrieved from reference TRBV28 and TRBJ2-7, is DVKVTQSSRYLVKRTGEKVFLECVQDMDHENMFWYRQDPGLGLRLIYFSYDVKMKEKGDIPEGYSVSREKKERFSLILESASTNQTSMYLCASSTGQGYEQYFGPGTRLTVT.

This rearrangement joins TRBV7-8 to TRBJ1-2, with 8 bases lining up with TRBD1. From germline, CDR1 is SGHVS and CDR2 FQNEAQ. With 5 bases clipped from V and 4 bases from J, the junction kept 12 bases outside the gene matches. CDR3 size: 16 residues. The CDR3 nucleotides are TGTGCCAGCAGCCGGACAGGGCGTCGAGTGGCCTATGGCTACACCTTC. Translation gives CASSRTGRRVAYGYTF.

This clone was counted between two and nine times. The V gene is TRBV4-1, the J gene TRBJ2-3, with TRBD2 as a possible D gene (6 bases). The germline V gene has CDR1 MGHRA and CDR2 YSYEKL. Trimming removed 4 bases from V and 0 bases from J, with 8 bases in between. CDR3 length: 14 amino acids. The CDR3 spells CASSPGTSTDTQYF. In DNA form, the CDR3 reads TGCGCCAGCAGCCCAGGGACTAGCACAGATACGCAGTATTTT.

CDR3 region: CASSSLAAGFYEQYF. The CDR3 nucleotides read TGTGCCAGCAGCTCCCTAGCGGCGGGATTTTACGAGCAGTACTTC. The chain couples TRBV7-9 to TRBJ2-7, with 7 positions matching TRBD2. From germline, CDR1 is SEHNR and CDR2 FQNEAQ (reference sequence). The CDR3 length is 15 residues. The V and J ends lost 4 bases and 4 bases, in that order; junction bases with no gene match: 10.

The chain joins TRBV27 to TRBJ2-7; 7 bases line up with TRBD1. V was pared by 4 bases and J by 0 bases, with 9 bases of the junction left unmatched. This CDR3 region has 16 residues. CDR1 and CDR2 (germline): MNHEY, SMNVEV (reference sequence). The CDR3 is CASSYEDRSSSYEQYF. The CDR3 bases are TGTGCCAGCAGTTACGAGGACAGGTCGAGCTCCTACGAGCAGTACTTC.